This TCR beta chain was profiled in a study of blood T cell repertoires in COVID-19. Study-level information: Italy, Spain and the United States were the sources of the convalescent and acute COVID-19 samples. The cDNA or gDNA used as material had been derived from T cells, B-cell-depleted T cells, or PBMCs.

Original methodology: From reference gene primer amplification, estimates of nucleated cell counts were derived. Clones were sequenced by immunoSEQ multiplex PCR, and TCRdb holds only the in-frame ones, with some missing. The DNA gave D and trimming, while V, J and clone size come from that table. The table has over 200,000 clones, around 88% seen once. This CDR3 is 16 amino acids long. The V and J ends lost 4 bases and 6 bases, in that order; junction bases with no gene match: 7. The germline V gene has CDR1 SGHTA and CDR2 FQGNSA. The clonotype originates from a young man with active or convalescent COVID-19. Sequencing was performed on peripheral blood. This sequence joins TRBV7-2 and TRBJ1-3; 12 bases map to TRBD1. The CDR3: CASSYKSGQGANTIYF. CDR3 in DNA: TGTGCCAGCAGCTACAAGTCGGGACAGGGGGCAAACACCATATATTTT.